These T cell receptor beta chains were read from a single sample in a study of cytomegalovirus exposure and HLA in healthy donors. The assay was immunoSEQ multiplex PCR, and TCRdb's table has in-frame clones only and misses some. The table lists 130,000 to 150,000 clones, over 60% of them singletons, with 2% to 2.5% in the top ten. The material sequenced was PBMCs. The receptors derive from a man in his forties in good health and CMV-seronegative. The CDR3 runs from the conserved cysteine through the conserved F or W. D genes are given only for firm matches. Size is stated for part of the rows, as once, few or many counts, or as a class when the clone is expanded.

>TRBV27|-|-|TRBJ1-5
TGTGCCAGCAGTTTTAGCGCAGCTAGCAATCAGCCCCAGCATTTT
CASSFSAASNQPQHF
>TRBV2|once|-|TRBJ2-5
TGTGCCAGCAGTGAACACGGAGCCCCCCAAGAGACCCAGTACTTC
CASSEHGAPQETQYF
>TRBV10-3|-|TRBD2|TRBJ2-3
TGTGCCATCGGCGGGACTAGCGGCAGCACAGATACGCAGTATTTT
CAIGGTSGSTDTQYF
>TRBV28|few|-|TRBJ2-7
TGTGCCAGCCGTACGGGTTATGAGCAGTACTTC
CASRTGYEQYF
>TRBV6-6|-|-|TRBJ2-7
TGTGCCAGCAGTCGATACAGCTACGAGCAGTACTTC
CASSRYSYEQYF
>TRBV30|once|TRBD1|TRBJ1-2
TGTGCCTGGAAAGGGGACAGGGGGCCCGGTGGCTACACCTTC
CAWKGDRGPGGYTF
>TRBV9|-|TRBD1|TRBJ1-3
TGTGCCAGCAGCGGAACCGGGGGACAGACCTCTGGAAACACCATATATTTT
CASSGTGGQTSGNTIYF
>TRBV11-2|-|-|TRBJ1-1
TGTGCCAGCAGCCCTCTTTTGCCGGGGGAAGCTTTCTTT
CASSPLLPGEAFF
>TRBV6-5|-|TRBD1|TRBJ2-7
TGTGCCAGCAGTTACTCAGACAGGGCAGAATACGAGCAGTACTTC
CASSYSDRAEYEQYF
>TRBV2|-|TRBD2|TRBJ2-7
TGTGCCAGCTACCCGGGACTAGCGGCCTGGTACGAGCAGTACTTC
CASYPGLAAWYEQYF
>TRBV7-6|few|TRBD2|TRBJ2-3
TGTGCCAGCAGCTCGGGACTAGCGAGTCCGATAAATACGCAGTATTTT
CASSSGLASPINTQYF
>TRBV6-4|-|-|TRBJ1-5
TGTGCCAGCAGTCAATACTTAAATCAGCCCCAGCATTTT
CASSQYLNQPQHF
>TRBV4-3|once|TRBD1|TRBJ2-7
TGCGCCAGCAGCCCCGTCGCGGAGGCAGGGGGCTCCGAGCAGTACTTC
CASSPVAEAGGSEQYF
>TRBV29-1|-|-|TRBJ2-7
TGCAGCGTCCAGGTAAACTACGAGCAGTACTTC
CSVQVNYEQYF
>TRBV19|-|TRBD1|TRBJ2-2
TGTGCCAGTAACACAAACAGGGGCACCGGGGAGCTGTTTTTT
CASNTNRGTGELFF
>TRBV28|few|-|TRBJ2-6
TGTGCCAGCAGTTTGGGGGACTTCTCTGGGGCCAACGTCCTGACTTTC
CASSLGDFSGANVLTF
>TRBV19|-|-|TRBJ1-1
TGTGCCAGTAGGGGGCTGAACACTGAAGCTTTCTTT
CASRGLNTEAFF
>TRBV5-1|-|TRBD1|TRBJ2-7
TGCGCCAGCAGCTTGGGACCCGGGACAGAGTACGAGCAGTACTTC
CASSLGPGTEYEQYF
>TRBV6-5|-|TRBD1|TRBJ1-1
TGTGCCAGTTCAACCGGGACAGCGAACACTGAAGCTTTCTTT
CASSTGTANTEAFF
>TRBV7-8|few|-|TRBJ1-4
TGTGCCAGCAGCTTAGGGCAGATTAATGAAAAACTGTTTTTT
CASSLGQINEKLFF
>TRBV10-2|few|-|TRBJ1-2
TGCGCCAGCAGTGATTTCAGGCAAAAAGGCTACCCCTTC
CASSDFRQKGYPF
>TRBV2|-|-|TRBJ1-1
TGTGCCAGCACAGGGCAGGGTAAAGCTTTCTTT
CASTGQGKAFF
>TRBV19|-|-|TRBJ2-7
TGTGCCAGTACCGAGGGAAGGAGGTACGAGCAGTACTTC
CASTEGRRYEQYF
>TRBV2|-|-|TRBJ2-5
TGTGCCAGCAGTGAGGGGGCAGGGACCAGCTCCCAGTACTTC
CASSEGAGTSSQYF
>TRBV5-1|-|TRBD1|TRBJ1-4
TGCGCCAGCAGCCCCGAGGGACAGGGCTCAACTAATGAAAAACTGTTTTTT
CASSPEGQGSTNEKLFF
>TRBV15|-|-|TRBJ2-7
TGTGCCACCAGCAGAGCTACCCTTTTCGAGCAGTACTTC
CATSRATLFEQYF
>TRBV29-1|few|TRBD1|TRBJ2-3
TGCAGCGTTGCGCGGACAGGGAGGTCAGATACGCAGTATTTT
CSVARTGRSDTQYF
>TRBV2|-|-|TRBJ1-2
TGTGCCAGCACCGAGGGAGCCAACTATGGCTACACCTTC
CASTEGANYGYTF
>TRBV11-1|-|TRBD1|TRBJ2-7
TGTGCCAGCAGCCCTGGGACAGGGGACGGGCAGTACTTC
CASSPGTGDGQYF
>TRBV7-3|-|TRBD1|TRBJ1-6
TGTGCCAGCAGCCCTCCCGCTGGGACAGGGGTTAATTCACCCCTCCACTTT
CASSPPAGTGVNSPLHF
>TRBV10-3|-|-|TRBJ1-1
TGTGCCATCAGTGACAGGGGGAACACTGAAGCTTTCTTT
CAISDRGNTEAFF
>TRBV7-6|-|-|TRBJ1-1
TGTGCCAGCAGCTTAGGGCTGCAGACCGGGGACACTGAAGCTTTCTTT
CASSLGLQTGDTEAFF
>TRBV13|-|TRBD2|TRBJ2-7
TGTGCCAGCAGCCCGGGGACTAGCTACGAGCAGTACTTC
CASSPGTSYEQYF
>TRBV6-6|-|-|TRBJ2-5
TGTGCCAGCAGTTACCCCGGGTCCCAAGAGACCCAGTACTTC
CASSYPGSQETQYF
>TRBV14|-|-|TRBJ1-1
TGTGCCAGCAGCCAAGGACAGGCATTAAACACTGAAGCTTTCTTT
CASSQGQALNTEAFF
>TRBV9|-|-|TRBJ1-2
TGTGCCAGCAGCGCCCTGGGTCGGGACTATGGCTACACCTTC
CASSALGRDYGYTF
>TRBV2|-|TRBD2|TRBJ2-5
TGTGCCAGCAGTGATCTAGCGGGAGAGACCCAGTACTTC
CASSDLAGETQYF
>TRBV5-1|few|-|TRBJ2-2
TGCGCCAGCAGCTTCCGTAGCACCGGGGAGCTGTTTTTT
CASSFRSTGELFF